These 17 T cell receptor beta chains were sequenced from one sample in a study of OX40 agonist ivuxolimab in advanced cancers. Some clones are missing from TCRdb's copy, which holds only in-frame ones; the method was immunoSEQ multiplex PCR. The sample has 35,000 to 40,000 clones; approximately 80% are singletons. The sequencing used CD4+ or CD8+ T cells sorted from blood, collected in a trial of the OX40 agonist ivuxolimab. The receptors were gathered from an adult with an advanced solid tumor such as melanoma, head and neck, liver or kidney cancer.

Here the CDR3 DNA reads TGTGCCATCCAAACAGGGGAGTTTTATGGCTACACCTTC. It is translated as CAIQTGEFYGYTF. V gene TRBV7-9 combines with J gene TRBJ1-2; 7 bases agree with TRBD1. The CDR3 contains 13 residues. Germline trimming cut 10 bases from V and 5 bases from J; bases unmatched to any gene: 10. CDR1 is SEHNR, CDR2 FQNEAQ, per germline (reference sequence).

The chain joins TRBV5-1 to TRBJ2-3; no clear D. This CDR3 is 13 amino acids long. V shed 2 bases and J shed 0 bases, with 4 bases lying between them. CDR1 is SGHRS and CDR2 is YFSETQ in the germline V gene. CDR3 sequence (DNA): TGCGCCAGCAGCTTTTCTAGCACAGATACGCAGTATTTT. Residues: CASSFSSTDTQYF.

V gene TRBV12-5 combines with J gene TRBJ2-5, with D maybe TRBD2 (6 bases). Deletions cut 2 bases from V and 0 bases from J, with 13 bases between. The V gene's germline CDR1 is LGHNT and CDR2 FRNRAP. The CDR3 contains 16 residues. Here the CDR3 DNA reads TGTGCTAGTGGTTTGAGGAGGGGCAAGTACCAAGAGACCCAGTACTTC. It is translated as CASGLRRGKYQETQYF. The full variable domain, its missing parts supplied by reference TRBV12-5 and TRBJ2-5, is DARVTQTPRHKVTEMGQEVTMRCQPILGHNTVFWYRQTMMQGLELLAYFRNRAPLDDSGMPKDRFSAEMPDATLATLKIQPSEPRDSAVYFCASGLRRGKYQETQYFGPGTRLLVL.

Comments on this clone: Other DNA variants within this sample encode the same CDR3. The CDR3 sequence: CASSLATGAWGANVLTF. CDR3 nucleotide sequence: TGTGCCAGCAGTTTGGCGACCGGGGCATGGGGGGCCAACGTCCTGACTTTC. This chain connects TRBV28 to TRBJ2-6; either TRBD1 or TRBD2 may supply D (5 bases each). V was pared by 3 bases and J by 4 bases, with 16 bases between. From germline, CDR1 is MDHEN and CDR2 SYDVKM. The CDR3 runs 17 residues.

The CDR3 reads CASSLGGWEAFF. The CDR3 DNA sequence: TGTGCCAGCAGTTTAGGAGGTTGGGAAGCTTTCTTT. The chain joins TRBV27 to TRBJ1-1; D uncertain. The CDR3 extends over 12 amino acids. The germline V gene encodes CDR1 MNHEY and CDR2 SMNVEV (reference sequence). V lost 2 bases and J 8 bases, leaving 9 bases between the germline ends.

The rearrangement uses TRBV18 and TRBJ2-6; D uncertain. The CDR3 is 16 residues long. V dropped 5 bases and J dropped 0 bases, with 11 bases sitting between them. Germline values: CDR1 KGHSH, CDR2 LQKENI. The CDR3 sequence: CASSSETLSGANVLTF. The CDR3 coding sequence is TGTGCCAGCTCATCAGAGACTCTCTCTGGGGCCAACGTCCTGACTTTC.

J is TRBJ2-1 and V is TRBV2, with TRBD2 identical over 8 bases. This CDR3 comprises 15 residues. V gave up 3 bases and J gave up 8 bases; unmatched junction bases: 9. Looked up from germline, CDR1 is SNHLY and CDR2 is FYNNEI. CDR3 sequence (DNA): TGTGCCAGCAGTGACTCGGGGGGGGCTCTTGATGAGCAGTTCTTC. Its translation: CASSDSGGALDEQFF.

This chain connects TRBV19 to TRBJ2-3, with D uncertain. With 4 bases removed from V and 4 bases from J, the gap between germline ends came to 12 bases. Germline V lookup: CDR1 LNHDA, CDR2 SQIVND (reference sequence). The length of the CDR3 is 14 residues. The CDR3 coding sequence is TGTGCCAGTAGTAGAGAGCATCAGGCAGATACGCAGTATTTT. Protein: CASSREHQADTQYF.

To note about this clone: Within the sample, other DNA sequences also encode this same CDR3. The chain is built from TRBV6-4 and TRBJ1-1; D uncertain. CDR3 length equals 13 residues. CDR1 is MRHNA and CDR2 is SNTAGT in the germline V gene. V gave up 3 bases and J gave up 6 bases, with 11 bases separating them. The CDR3 region has the DNA TGTGCCAGCAGTGAATCGGCAAGGCCTGAAGCTTTCTTT. Protein: CASSESARPEAFF.

The table lists this clone with a few counts. The rearrangement uses TRBV29-1 and TRBJ1-5; the D gene is possibly TRBD1 (6 bases). Deletions cut 7 bases from V and 4 bases from J, with 11 bases between. The CDR3 consists of 12 residues. The germline gives CDR1 SQVTM, CDR2 ANQGSEA. The CDR3 spells CSAGTQNQPQHF. The CDR3, as DNA: TGCAGCGCCGGGACACAGAATCAGCCCCAGCATTTT.

This chain links TRBV2 with TRBJ2-3; weak D call: TRBD2 (6 bases). The ends were cut back, 9 bases at V and 1 base at J, with 8 bases in the middle. Germline V gives CDR1 SNHLY, CDR2 FYNNEI. The CDR3 spans 12 residues. DNA for the CDR3: TGTGCCAGTTCTAGCGGCACAGATACGCAGTATTTT. Translation gives CASSSGTDTQYF.

The chain combines TRBV6-1 with TRBJ1-6; D ambiguous. From germline, CDR1 is MNHNS and CDR2 SASEGT. This CDR3 has 13 residues. V was clipped by 7 bases and J by 7 bases, with 11 bases between them. The CDR3 region is CASMEWSNSPLHF. The CDR3 bases are TGTGCCAGCATGGAATGGTCCAATTCACCCCTCCACTTT.

This sequence joins TRBV5-1 and TRBJ2-2, with a weak D call TRBD1 (5 bases). Germline loops: CDR1 SGHRS, CDR2 YFSETQ. This CDR3 comprises 16 residues. V lost 3 bases to trimming and J lost 6 bases, with 18 bases between them. As DNA, the CDR3 is TGCGCCAGCAGCTCACCCACAGGAGTAAAGGCCGGGGAGCTGTTTTTT. It encodes CASSSPTGVKAGELFF.

The chain employs TRBV28 and TRBJ1-2; D uncertain. V gave up 3 bases and J gave up 0 bases, with 8 bases separating them. Germline V gives CDR1 MDHEN, CDR2 SYDVKM. There are 14 residues in the CDR3. The CDR3 bases are TGTGCCAGCAGTTTTTTACAGACTAACTATGGCTACACCTTC. Residues: CASSFLQTNYGYTF.

The chain employs TRBV7-2 and TRBJ2-7; D possibly corresponds to TRBD2 (6 bases). This CDR3 has 14 residues. The V gene's germline CDR1 is SGHTA and CDR2 FQGNSA. The ends were cut back, 1 base at V and 3 bases at J, with 10 bases in the middle. CDR3 protein: CASSLGWGDYEQYF. CDR3 in DNA: TGTGCCAGCAGCTTAGGGTGGGGGGACTACGAGCAGTACTTC.

The J gene is TRBJ2-2, the V gene TRBV27; the D is unclear. The ends were cut back, 1 base at V and 0 bases at J, with 12 bases in the middle. This CDR3 has 17 amino acids. Germline V gene sequence: CDR1 MNHEY, CDR2 SMNVEV (reference sequence). The CDR3 DNA follows: TGTGCCAGCAGTTTATTTGGGATTTTCGCGAACACCGGGGAGCTGTTTTTT. It specifies CASSLFGIFANTGELFF.

The V call is TRBV29-1, the J call TRBJ1-5, with a possible D match to TRBD1 (6 bases). Trimming stripped 8 bases from V and 6 bases from J, with 20 bases between. This CDR3 is built from 14 residues. Germline V gene sequence: CDR1 SQVTM, CDR2 ANQGSEA. The CDR3 DNA is TGCAGCCCAACCGGGGGGCACGCCGGTCAGCCCCAGCATTTT. Translating it yields CSPTGGHAGQPQHF. Looking up the rest from reference TRBV29-1 and TRBJ1-5 gives the full variable domain: SAVISQKPSRDICQRGTSLTIQCQVDSQVTMMFWYRQQPGQSLTLIATANQGSEATYESGFVIDKFPISRPNLTFSTLTVSNMSPEDSSIYLCSPTGGHAGQPQHFGDGTRLSIL.